This note documents a single T cell receptor beta chain sequence. Its antigen remains unidentified. Trimming removed 3 bases from V and 7 bases from J, with 9 bases in between. Per germline, CDR1 MGHDK and CDR2 SYGVNS. The CDR3 length is 12 residues. These data belong to a study of T cell responses to AZD1222 COVID-19 vaccine. General study points: Clonal diversity was possibly underestimated, and the donors were mostly white British, with more females. Recipients of AZD1222 seropositive at baseline numbered only 6 or 7.

TCRdb keeps only in-frame clones here, not all; method: immunoSEQ multiplex PCR. This sample has 150,000 to 200,000 clones, with about 89% found just once. This clonotype was obtained from an adult in good health. This sequence joins TRBV25-1 and TRBJ2-5; no reliable D call. Sequencing used peripheral blood, obtained on day 0 of MenACWY control vaccination. CDR3 sequence: CASSEGLGTQYF. The CDR3 DNA follows: TGTGCCAGCAGTGAGGGTCTGGGGACCCAGTACTTC.